The 30 T cell receptor beta chains below come from one sample, sequenced in a study of T cells in Graves' hyperthyroidism and ophthalmopathy (dated by TCRdb to between 2018 and 2021). The method was multiplex PCR. Sequencer: Illumina HiSeq 2000. The TCR beta CDR3 regions were amplified from RNA transcripts. A first-round RT-PCR of the TCR CDR3 used the HTBI primer set with the Qiagen OneStep RT-PCR kit. TCRdb itself trimmed the public reads at Q25 with fastp, ran MiXCR and retained productive beta chains. One record per CDR3 amino acid sequence lists the most common genes and DNA. The sample contains roughly 800,000 distinct CDR3 sequences, roughly 40% of them found a single time. Approximately 8.7% of the sample lies in the top ten. The sample was blood. The receptors shown here come from a man between 18 and 35 years old with Graves' hyperthyroidism.

V usage is TRBV7-8 and J usage is TRBJ1-5; D is unclear. CDR1 and CDR2 from the germline V gene are SGHVS and FQNEAQ. CDR3 size: 15 residues. V gave up 8 bases and J gave up 8 bases, with 22 bases separating them. The CDR3 DNA reads as TGTGCCAGCGCGAAAACCCACGGGGTTGCAGAGCCCCAGCATTTT. Protein: CASAKTHGVAEPQHF.

The rearrangement joins TRBV7-8 to TRBJ2-5; D perhaps matches TRBD1 (6 bases). The CDR3 covers 18 residues. V lost 7 bases, J lost 3 bases, and 27 bases lay in between. Looked up from germline, CDR1 is SGHVS and CDR2 is FQNEAQ. The CDR3 DNA is TGTGCCAGCACCCCACTTGGAGTCGGATTCAGGGGTGAAGAGACCCAGTACTTC. Protein product: CASTPLGVGFRGEETQYF. Combining the CDR3 with reference TRBV7-8 and TRBJ2-5 gives the whole variable domain GAGVSQSPRYKVAKRGQDVALRCDPISGHVSLFWYQQALGQGPEFLTYFQNEAQLDKSGLPSDRFFAERPEGSVSTLKIQRTQQEDSAVYLCASTPLGVGFRGEETQYFGPGTRLLVL.

This clonotype appeared once. V gene TRBV10-3 combines with J gene TRBJ1-1; D call uncertain. Germline assignment: CDR1 ENHRY and CDR2 SYGVKD. CDR3 length: 14 residues. V was pared by 5 bases and J by 5 bases, with 15 bases between. The CDR3 DNA reads TGTGCCATCAGTAGCGGGAGTGGGATGACTGAAGCTTTCTTT. Translation gives CAISSGSGMTEAFF.

V and J are TRBV10-3 and TRBJ2-2; D is uncertain. Germline V gene lookup returns CDR1 ENHRY and CDR2 SYGVKD. CDR3 length: 13 amino acids. V was shortened by 4 bases and J by 2 bases, with 5 bases between the two germline ends. The CDR3 DNA reads TGTGCCATCAGTGCTAGTAACACCGGGGAGCTGTTTTTT. It codes for CAISASNTGELFF.

The V call is TRBV27, the J call TRBJ1-4; D perhaps matches TRBD1 (5 bases). The CDR3 is made up of 17 amino acids. V shed 5 bases and J shed 0 bases, with 16 bases lying between them. Germline CDR1 is MNHEY and CDR2 is SMNVEV (reference sequence). DNA for the CDR3: TGTGCCAGCAGTCCGATCGACAGCTTTGCAACTAATGAAAAACTGTTTTTT. Translating gives CASSPIDSFATNEKLFF. The complete variable domain, with remaining parts taken from reference TRBV27 and TRBJ1-4, reads EAQVTQNPRYLITVTGKKLTVTCSQNMNHEYMSWYRQDPGLGLRQIYYSMNVEVTDKGDVPEGYKVSRKEKRNFPLILESPSPNQTSLYFCASSPIDSFATNEKLFFGSGTQLSVL.

This rearrangement joins TRBV6-5 to TRBJ2-5; 8 nucleotides match TRBD1. This CDR3 has 14 amino acids. Germline CDR1 MNHEY, CDR2 SVGAGI. The J segment lost 2 bases and the V segment lost 3 bases, leaving 2 bases of the junction unmatched. CDR3 protein: CASSYTGGQETQYF. As DNA, the CDR3 is TGTGCCAGCAGTTATACAGGGGGTCAAGAGACCCAGTACTTC.

This clonotype was seen ten or more times. The rearrangement uses TRBV29-1 and TRBJ1-4; TRBD1 matches at 10 bases. Germline values: CDR1 SQVTM, CDR2 ANQGSEA. V gave up 2 bases and J gave up 8 bases; unmatched junction bases: 5. CDR3 length equals 14 residues. CDR3 nucleotides: TGCAGCGTTGAACTAGGGACAGGGGAAGAAAAACTGTTTTTT. Its protein is CSVELGTGEEKLFF. Full variable domain (missing parts from reference TRBV29-1 and TRBJ1-4): SAVISQKPSRDICQRGTSLTIQCQVDSQVTMMFWYRQQPGQSLTLIATANQGSEATYESGFVIDKFPISRPNLTFSTLTVSNMSPEDSSIYLCSVELGTGEEKLFFGSGTQLSVL.

In its sample, this clonotype was seen a few times. The J gene is TRBJ2-7, the V gene TRBV7-2, with D perhaps TRBD2 (6 bases). Germline V gene sequence: CDR1 SGHTA, CDR2 FQGNSA. V dropped 5 bases and J dropped 1 base, with 21 bases sitting between them. The CDR3 totals 17 residues. In nucleotides, the CDR3 is TGTGCCAGCAGCCTTAACGTCCAAGCGGGTGTATCCTACGAGCAGTACTTC. Its translation: CASSLNVQAGVSYEQYF. The full variable domain, with the rest looked up from reference TRBV7-2 and TRBJ2-7, is GAGVSQSPSNKVTEKGKDVELRCDPISGHTALYWYRQSLGQGLEFLIYFQGNSAPDKSGLPSDRFSAERTGGSVSTLTIQRTQQEDSAVYLCASSLNVQAGVSYEQYFGPGTRLTVT.

This clonotype was counted between two and nine times. The chain has TRBV7-8 and TRBJ2-2; 8 bases align to TRBD1. The CDR3 length is 16 residues. CDR1 SGHVS and CDR2 FQNEAQ come from the germline V gene. V was pared by 5 bases and J by 4 bases, with 9 bases of the junction left unmatched. As DNA, the CDR3 is TGTGCCAGCAGCCCCCTGGACAGGGTACTCACCGGGGAGCTGTTTTTT. Its translation is CASSPLDRVLTGELFF.

The genes are TRBV2 and TRBJ1-3; no clear D. V lost 4 bases, J lost 2 bases, and 15 bases lay in between. The germline V gene has CDR1 SNHLY and CDR2 FYNNEI. The CDR3 covers 16 residues. The CDR3: CASSGMVAPPGNTIYF. DNA of the CDR3: TGTGCCAGCAGTGGAATGGTTGCTCCTCCTGGAAACACCATATATTTT.

Details on this clonotype: A single base separates this from a much larger clone, so it may be a read error. The V call is TRBV6-6, the J call TRBJ2-2; D not resolved. There are 12 residues in the CDR3. V dropped 6 bases and J dropped 7 bases, with 9 bases sitting between them. From germline, CDR1 is MNHNY and CDR2 SVGAGI (reference sequence). The CDR3 spells CASSVGFGELFF. For the CDR3, the DNA is TGTGCCAGCAGCGTGGGGTTCGGGGAGCTGTTTTTT.

The chain employs TRBV25-1 and TRBJ1-1, with 9 bases identical to TRBD1. The CDR3 consists of 16 residues. Trimming removed 0 bases from V and 5 bases from J; junction bases left unmatched: 7. Germline assignment: CDR1 MGHDK and CDR2 SYGVNS. The chain's CDR3 is CASSEYLGQGKTEAFF. In DNA form, the CDR3 reads TGTGCCAGCAGTGAATATTTAGGACAGGGGAAGACTGAAGCTTTCTTT.

This clonotype was found once. A read error is possible here, since a much larger clone lies one base away. The chain has TRBV20-1 and TRBJ1-6; TRBD1 matches 8 bases. The CDR3 loop spans 15 amino acids. Germline V gene sequence: CDR1 DFQATT, CDR2 SNEGSKA (reference sequence). With V trimmed by 2 bases and J by 5 bases, 5 bases remained unmatched. CDR3 loop: CSARWTGLDNSPLHF. CDR3 nucleotide sequence: TGCAGTGCTAGATGGACAGGGCTCGATAATTCACCCCTCCACTTT.

The count of this clonotype is one. Compared with germline, one end of the junction differs, possibly owing to a read error. The chain carries TRBV14 and TRBJ2-6; tentatively, D is TRBD1 (5 bases). This CDR3 comprises 17 residues. From germline, CDR1 is SGHDN and CDR2 FVKESK. In DNA form, the CDR3 reads TGCGCCAGCAGCCAAGGTCTGGAACCTTCTGGGGCCAACGTCCCGACTTTC. Its protein is CASSQGLEPSGANVPTF.

The table lists this clonotype with a few counts. The J gene is TRBJ2-5, the V gene TRBV20-1; 7 positions agree with TRBD2. The V gene's germline CDR1 is DFQATT and CDR2 SNEGSKA (reference sequence). The CDR3 length is 15 residues. Losses at the gene ends were 2 bases for V and 5 bases for J; bases not matched to a gene: 11. The CDR3 region is CSARFAGVGVETQYF. The CDR3, as DNA: TGCAGTGCTAGATTTGCGGGGGTGGGAGTGGAGACCCAGTACTTC.

J is TRBJ1-1 and V is TRBV5-6; possibly TRBD1 for D (6 bases). CDR3 size: 14 residues. The V gene's germline CDR1 is SGHDT and CDR2 YYEEEE. The V gene lost 4 bases and the J gene lost 6 bases, with 16 bases spanning the gap. The CDR3 sequence is CASSDQGPHSEAFF. In DNA, the CDR3 is TGTGCCAGCAGCGACCAGGGGCCTCATTCTGAAGCTTTCTTT.

The rearrangement links TRBV7-9 to TRBJ1-1; no clear D. V shed 1 base and J shed 3 bases, with 12 bases lying between them. The V gene's germline CDR1 is SEHNR and CDR2 FQNEAQ (reference sequence). CDR3 size: 15 residues. CDR3 DNA sequence: TGTGCCAGCAGCTTAGGAGGCGCAATTGACACTGAAGCTTTCTTT. It translates to CASSLGGAIDTEAFF. The full variable domain, in which reference TRBV7-9 and TRBJ1-1 provide the parts outside the CDR3, is DTGVSQNPRHKITKRGQNVTFRCDPISEHNRLYWYRQTLGQGPEFLTYFQNEAQLEKSRLLSDRFSAERPKGSFSTLEIQRTEQGDSAMYLCASSLGGAIDTEAFFGQGTRLTVV.

This clonotype was recorded many times. The chain uses TRBV20-1 and TRBJ1-1; no reliable D call. V was pared by 0 bases and J by 6 bases, with 11 bases between. CDR3 length: 13 amino acids. In germline, CDR1 is DFQATT, CDR2 SNEGSKA (reference sequence). Here the CDR3 reads CSARENWESEAFF. The CDR3 DNA follows: TGCAGTGCTAGAGAAAACTGGGAATCTGAAGCTTTCTTT.

In this sample, this clonotype turned up many times. The gene calls are TRBV5-6 and TRBJ1-2; the match to TRBD1 covers 7 bases. Germline trimming cut 4 bases from V and 6 bases from J; bases unmatched to any gene: 6. Germline loops: CDR1 SGHDT, CDR2 YYEEEE. CDR3 size: 13 residues. The CDR3 nucleotides read TGTGCCAGCAGCGAGACAGGGAGGGATGGCTACACCTTC. This sequence encodes CASSETGRDGYTF.

CDR3 sequence (DNA): TGCAGTGCCATGCATAGCGGGGGCCGTGTCTACGAGCAGTACTTC. Protein product: CSAMHSGGRVYEQYF. The chain links TRBV20-1 to TRBJ2-7, with TRBD2 matching 9 bases. This CDR3 contains 15 residues. After removal of 6 bases from V and 3 bases from J, the junction contained 12 bases not matched to a gene. From germline, CDR1 is DFQATT and CDR2 SNEGSKA (reference sequence).

This clonotype was detected a few times. The V call is TRBV4-1, the J call TRBJ2-7; TRBD1 aligns across 9 bases. V gave up 2 bases and J gave up 5 bases; unmatched junction bases: 4. Germline values: CDR1 MGHRA, CDR2 YSYEKL. The CDR3 has 14 residues. The CDR3 protein is CASSQRTGADEQYF. The DNA of the CDR3 is TGCGCCAGCAGCCAAAGGACAGGGGCGGACGAGCAGTACTTC.

This clonotype was observed many times. The rearrangement uses TRBV20-1 and TRBJ1-1; D call uncertain. This CDR3 has 12 residues. Germline V lookup: CDR1 DFQATT, CDR2 SNEGSKA (reference sequence). V lost 3 bases to trimming and J lost 1 base, with 6 bases between them. The CDR3: CSARKGNTEAFF. In DNA, the CDR3 is TGCAGTGCTAGGAAGGGGAACACTGAAGCTTTCTTT.

CDR3 DNA sequence: TGTGCCAGCACCAGAAGGCCGGGAGGCTCCTACGAGCAGTACTTC. Its protein is CASTRRPGGSYEQYF. The chain combines TRBV9 with TRBJ2-7; the match to TRBD2 covers 7 bases. CDR1 and CDR2 from the germline V gene are SGDLS and YYNGEE. The V segment lost 6 bases and the J segment 0 bases; nucleotides outside the gene matches: 9. The CDR3 sequence is 15 residues long.

In the case of this clonotype: An end of the junction differs from the germline gene, which may be a read error. This chain joins TRBV5-1 and TRBJ1-4, with D perhaps TRBD1 (6 bases). The CDR3 loop spans 15 amino acids. Germline V gene data show CDR1 as SGHRS and CDR2 as YFSETQ. CDR3 sequence: CASSAMNRELEKLFF. CDR3 nucleotides: TGTGCCAGCAGCGCAATGAACAGGGAACTCGAAAAACTGTTTTTT. Filled out from reference TRBV5-1 and TRBJ1-4, the complete variable domain reads KAGVTQTPRYLIKTRGQQVTLSCSPISGHRSVSWYQQTPGQGLQFLFEYFSETQRNKGNFPGRFSGRQFSNSRSEMNVSTLELGDSALYLCASSAMNRELEKLFFGSGTQLSVL.

This clonotype was observed once. The chain joins TRBV14 to TRBJ1-2, with a weak D call TRBD1 (6 bases). CDR3 length equals 15 residues. CDR1 and CDR2 (germline): SGHDN, FVKESK. Trimming shortened V by 4 bases and J by 3 bases, and 15 bases separated the two germline ends. The chain's CDR3 is CASSPLDRAYYGYTF. For the CDR3, the DNA is TGTGCCAGCAGCCCATTGGACAGAGCCTACTATGGCTACACCTTC.

In its sample, this clonotype was seen many times. The V and J genes are TRBV5-1 and TRBJ1-2; 8 nucleotides align to TRBD1. The CDR3 runs to 13 residues. The V segment lost 4 bases and the J segment 8 bases; nucleotides outside the gene matches: 7. Germline CDR1 is SGHRS and CDR2 is YFSETQ. The CDR3 protein is CASSPGQGWGYTF. CDR3 nucleotides: TGCGCCAGCAGCCCCGGACAGGGATGGGGCTACACCTTC.

CDR3 bases: TGTGCCAGCAGCCCCCAAGGGGTAAATGAAAAACTGTTTTTT. As protein: CASSPQGVNEKLFF. The chain is built from TRBV2 and TRBJ1-4; maybe TRBD1 (5 bases). The ends were cut back, 6 bases at V and 5 bases at J, with 13 bases in the middle. This CDR3 comprises 14 residues. Germline loops: CDR1 SNHLY, CDR2 FYNNEI.

This clonotype was found a few times. The rearrangement joins TRBV12-5 to TRBJ1-1; D call uncertain. Germline assignment: CDR1 LGHNT and CDR2 FRNRAP. CDR3 size: 9 residues. V was clipped by 6 bases and J by 8 bases, with 4 bases between them. The CDR3 reads CASGVEAFF. The CDR3 DNA reads TGTGCTAGTGGAGTCGAAGCTTTCTTT.

This clonotype was found many times. As DNA, the CDR3 is TGTGCCAGCAGCGTAGTCCAGTTCGGCGGGGAGCTGTTTTTT. This sequence encodes CASSVVQFGGELFF. The chain joins TRBV9 to TRBJ2-2; D call uncertain. Looked up from germline, CDR1 is SGDLS and CDR2 is YYNGEE. V was shortened by 0 bases and J by 7 bases, with 10 bases between the two germline ends. The CDR3 is made up of 14 amino acids.

The chain has TRBV7-3 and TRBJ2-7; D unresolved. In germline, CDR1 is SGHTA, CDR2 FQGTGA. This CDR3 is built from 15 residues. V gave up 1 base and J gave up 0 bases, with 10 bases separating them. The CDR3 DNA sequence: TGTGCCAGCAGCTTAAGCCGGATTTTCTCCTACGAGCAGTACTTC. It translates to CASSLSRIFSYEQYF.